This T cell receptor beta chain was profiled in a study of early T cells in non-severe SARS-CoV-2 infection. TCRdb re-derived calls from the 5' RACE reads in MiXCR, one entry per CDR3 protein. This table has tens of thousands of distinct CDR3 sequences, 8% to 9% appearing once. This clonotype was seen a few times. V dropped 1 base and J dropped 6 bases, with 8 bases sitting between them. This CDR3 has 13 amino acids. CDR1 is LGHNA, CDR2 YSLEER, per germline. The sample taken for sequencing was whole blood. This TCR came from an adult who was a healthcare worker with PCR-confirmed SARS-CoV-2 infection or an uninfected control (not recorded which). The J gene is TRBJ2-3, the V gene TRBV4-3, with D hard to call. CDR3 nucleotide sequence: TGCGCCAGCAGCCAAGCCCTGGGCGATACGCAGTATTTT. Protein product: CASSQALGDTQYF.